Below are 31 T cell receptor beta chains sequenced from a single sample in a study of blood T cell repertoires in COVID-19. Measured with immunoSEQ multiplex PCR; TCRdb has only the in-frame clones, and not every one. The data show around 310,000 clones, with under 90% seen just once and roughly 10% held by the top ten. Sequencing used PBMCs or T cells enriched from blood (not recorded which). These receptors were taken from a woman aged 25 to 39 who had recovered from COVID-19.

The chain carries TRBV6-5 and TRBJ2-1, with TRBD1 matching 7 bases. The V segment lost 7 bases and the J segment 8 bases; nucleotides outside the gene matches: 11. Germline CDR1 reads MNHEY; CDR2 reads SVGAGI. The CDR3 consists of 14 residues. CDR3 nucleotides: TGTGCCAGCACCAGGGGGTTTCCTACGGATGAGCAGTTCTTC. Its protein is CASTRGFPTDEQFF.

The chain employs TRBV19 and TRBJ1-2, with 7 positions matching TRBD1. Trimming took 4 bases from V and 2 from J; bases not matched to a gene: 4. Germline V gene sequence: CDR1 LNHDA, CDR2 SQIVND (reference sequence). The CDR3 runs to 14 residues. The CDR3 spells CASSTPQGNYGYTF. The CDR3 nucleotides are TGTGCCAGTAGTACGCCACAGGGGAACTATGGCTACACCTTC. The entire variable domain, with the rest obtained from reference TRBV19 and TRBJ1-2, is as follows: DGGITQSPKYLFRKEGQNVTLSCEQNLNHDAMYWYRQDPGQGLRLIYYSQIVNDFQKGDIAEGYSVSREKKESFPLTVTSAQKNPTAFYLCASSTPQGNYGYTFGSGTRLTVV.

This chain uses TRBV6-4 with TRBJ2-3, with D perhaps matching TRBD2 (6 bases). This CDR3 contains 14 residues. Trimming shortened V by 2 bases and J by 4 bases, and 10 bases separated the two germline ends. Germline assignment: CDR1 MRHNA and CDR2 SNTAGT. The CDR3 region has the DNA TGTGCCAGCAGTGACATCGGAGGGGCAGATACGCAGTATTTT. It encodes CASSDIGGADTQYF.

The DNA of the CDR3 is TGCGCCAGCAGCCCGAGCGGGTCGCCGGACACCATATATTTT. As protein: CASSPSGSPDTIYF. The V gene is TRBV5-1, the J gene TRBJ1-3; D call uncertain. The CDR3 totals 14 residues. Germline assignment: CDR1 SGHRS and CDR2 YFSETQ. V lost 4 bases, J lost 8 bases, and 16 bases lay in between.

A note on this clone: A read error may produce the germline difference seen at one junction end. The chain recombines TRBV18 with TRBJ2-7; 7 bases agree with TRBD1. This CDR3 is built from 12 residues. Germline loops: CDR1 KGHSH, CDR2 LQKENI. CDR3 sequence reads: CASSLGGSVWAF. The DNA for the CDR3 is TGTGCCAGCTCATTAGGGGGCAGCGTGTGGGCCTTC. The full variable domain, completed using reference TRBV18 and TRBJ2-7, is NAGVMQNPRHLVRRRGQEARLRCSPMKGHSHVYWYRQLPEEGLKFMVYLQKENIIDESGMPKERFSAEFPKEGPSILRIQQVVRGDSAAYFCASSLGGSVWAFGPGTRLTVT.

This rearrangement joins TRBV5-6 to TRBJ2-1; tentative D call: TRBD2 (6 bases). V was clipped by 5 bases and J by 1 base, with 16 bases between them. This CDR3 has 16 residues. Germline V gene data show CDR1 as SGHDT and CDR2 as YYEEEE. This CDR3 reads CASSPLGDWSYNEQFF. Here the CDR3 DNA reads TGTGCCAGCAGTCCGTTGGGGGACTGGTCCTACAATGAGCAGTTCTTC.

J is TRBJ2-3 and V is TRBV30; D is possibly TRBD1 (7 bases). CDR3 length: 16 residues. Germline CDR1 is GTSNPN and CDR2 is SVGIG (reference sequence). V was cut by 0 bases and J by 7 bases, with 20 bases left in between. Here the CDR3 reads CAWSVGLLARGNTQYF. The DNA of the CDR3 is TGTGCCTGGAGTGTCGGGTTACTAGCCAGGGGGAATACGCAGTATTTT.

The CDR3 sequence is CASSLRSVAPQHF. CDR3 bases: TGTGCCAGCAGTTTGAGATCGGTTGCGCCCCAGCATTTT. J is TRBJ1-5 and V is TRBV28; D is unclear. Trimming pared 3 bases from V and 9 bases from J, leaving 12 bases between. Germline assignment: CDR1 MDHEN and CDR2 SYDVKM. This CDR3 is 13 amino acids long.

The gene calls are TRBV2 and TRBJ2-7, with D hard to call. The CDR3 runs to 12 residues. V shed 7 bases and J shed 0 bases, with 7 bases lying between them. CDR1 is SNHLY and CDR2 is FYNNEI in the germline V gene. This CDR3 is CASTLISYEQYF. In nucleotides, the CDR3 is TGTGCCAGCACACTAATCTCCTACGAGCAGTACTTC.

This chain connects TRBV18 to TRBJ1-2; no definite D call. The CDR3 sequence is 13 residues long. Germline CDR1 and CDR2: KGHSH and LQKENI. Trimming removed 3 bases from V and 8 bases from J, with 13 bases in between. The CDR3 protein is CASSPREGEGYTF. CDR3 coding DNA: TGTGCCAGCTCACCGAGAGAGGGAGAAGGCTACACCTTC.

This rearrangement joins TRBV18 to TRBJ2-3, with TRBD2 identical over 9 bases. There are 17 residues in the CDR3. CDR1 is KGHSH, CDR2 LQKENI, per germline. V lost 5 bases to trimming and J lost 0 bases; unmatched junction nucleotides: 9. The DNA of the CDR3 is TGTGCCAGCTCATCCGTTAGCGGGGGATCGAGCACAGATACGCAGTATTTT. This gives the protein CASSSVSGGSSTDTQYF.

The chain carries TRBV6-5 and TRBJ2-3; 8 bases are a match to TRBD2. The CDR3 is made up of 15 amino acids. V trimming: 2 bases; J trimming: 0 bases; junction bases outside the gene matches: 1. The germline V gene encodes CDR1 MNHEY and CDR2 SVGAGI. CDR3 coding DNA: TGTGCCAGCAGTTACACTAGCGGTAGCACAGATACGCAGTATTTT. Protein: CASSYTSGSTDTQYF.

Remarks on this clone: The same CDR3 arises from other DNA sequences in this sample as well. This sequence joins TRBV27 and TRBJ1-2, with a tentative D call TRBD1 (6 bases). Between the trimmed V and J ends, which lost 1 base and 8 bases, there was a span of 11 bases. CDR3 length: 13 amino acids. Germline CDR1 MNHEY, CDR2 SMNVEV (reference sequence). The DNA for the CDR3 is TGTGCCAGCAGTTTATTTCAGGGGTACGGCTACACCTTC. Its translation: CASSLFQGYGYTF.

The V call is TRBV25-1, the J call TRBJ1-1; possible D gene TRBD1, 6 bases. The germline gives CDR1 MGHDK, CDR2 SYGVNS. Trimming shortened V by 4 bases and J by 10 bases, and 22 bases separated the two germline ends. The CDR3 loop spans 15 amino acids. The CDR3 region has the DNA TGTGCCAGCAGTGCCCCCAGAGGGGGGGCTGAGGTAGCTTTCTTT. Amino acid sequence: CASSAPRGGAEVAFF. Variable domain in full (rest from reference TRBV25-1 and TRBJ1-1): EADIYQTPRYLVIGTGKKITLECSQTMGHDKMYWYQQDPGMELHLIHYSYGVNSTEKGDLSSESTVSRIRTEHFPLTLESARPSHTSQYLCASSAPRGGAEVAFFGQGTRLTVV.

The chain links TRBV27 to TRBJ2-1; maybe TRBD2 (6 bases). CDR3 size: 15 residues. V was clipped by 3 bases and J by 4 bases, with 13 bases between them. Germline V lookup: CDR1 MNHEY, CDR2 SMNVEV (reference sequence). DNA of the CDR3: TGTGCCAGCAGTTTTTGGAGGGGTTCATACAATGAGCAGTTCTTC. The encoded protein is CASSFWRGSYNEQFF.

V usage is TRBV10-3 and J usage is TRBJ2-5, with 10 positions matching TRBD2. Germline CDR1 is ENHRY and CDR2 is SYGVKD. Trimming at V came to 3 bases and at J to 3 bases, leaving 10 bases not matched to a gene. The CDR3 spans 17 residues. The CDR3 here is CAISDPISGRREETQYF. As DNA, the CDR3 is TGTGCCATCAGTGACCCCATTAGCGGGAGGAGGGAAGAGACCCAGTACTTC.

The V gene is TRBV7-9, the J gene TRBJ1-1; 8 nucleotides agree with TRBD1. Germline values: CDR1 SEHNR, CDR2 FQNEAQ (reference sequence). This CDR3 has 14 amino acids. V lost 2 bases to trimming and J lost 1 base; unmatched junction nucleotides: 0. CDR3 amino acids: CASSLTGGNTEAFF. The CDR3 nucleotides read TGTGCCAGCAGCTTAACAGGGGGGAACACTGAAGCTTTCTTT.

CDR3 sequence reads: CASSWSGYLDEQFF. In nucleotides, the CDR3 is TGTGCCAGCAGTTGGTCAGGGTATCTCGATGAGCAGTTCTTC. The chain employs TRBV6-2 or TRBV6-3 and TRBJ2-1, with D tentatively TRBD1 (5 bases). Germline V gene data show CDR1 as MNHEY and CDR2 as SVGEGT. V was shortened by 4 bases and J by 8 bases, with 15 bases between the two germline ends. The CDR3 runs to 14 residues.

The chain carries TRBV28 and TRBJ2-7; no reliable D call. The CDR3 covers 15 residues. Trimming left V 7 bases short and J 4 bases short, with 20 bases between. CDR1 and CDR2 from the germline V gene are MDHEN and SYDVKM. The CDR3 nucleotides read TGTGCCAGCACTCCCTCCAGAAATACCCTGTACGAGCAGTACTTC. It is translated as CASTPSRNTLYEQYF.

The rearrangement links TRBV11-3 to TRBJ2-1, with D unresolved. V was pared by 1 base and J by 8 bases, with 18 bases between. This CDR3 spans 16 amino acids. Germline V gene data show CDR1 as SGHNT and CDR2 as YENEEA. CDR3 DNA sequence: TGTGCCAGCAGCTTAGGGGCTGGCAATCTTGTCGATGAGCAGTTCTTC. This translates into CASSLGAGNLVDEQFF.

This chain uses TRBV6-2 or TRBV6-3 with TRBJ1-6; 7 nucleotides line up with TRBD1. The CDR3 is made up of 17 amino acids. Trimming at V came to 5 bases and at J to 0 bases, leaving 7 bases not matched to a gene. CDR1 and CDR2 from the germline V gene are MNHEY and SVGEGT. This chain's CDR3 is CASSDGTASSYNSPLHF. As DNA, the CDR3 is TGTGCCAGCAGTGATGGGACAGCGAGCTCCTATAATTCACCCCTCCACTTT.

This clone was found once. CDR3 DNA sequence: TGTGCCAGCAGCTCGGCACAGGACTACAATGAGCAGTTCTTC. Encoded protein: CASSSAQDYNEQFF. The V call is TRBV11-3, the J call TRBJ2-1, with D possibly matching TRBD1 (5 bases). The germline V and J ends were trimmed by 4 bases and 3 bases, with 10 bases remaining between them. The CDR3 extends over 14 amino acids. Germline V gene sequence: CDR1 SGHNT, CDR2 YENEEA.

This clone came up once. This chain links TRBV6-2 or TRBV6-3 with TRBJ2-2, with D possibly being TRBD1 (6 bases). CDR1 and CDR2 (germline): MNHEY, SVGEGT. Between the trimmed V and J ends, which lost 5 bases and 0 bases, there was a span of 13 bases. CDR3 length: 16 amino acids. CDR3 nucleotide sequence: TGTGCCAGCAGTCTACGGGACACCGCGAACACCGGGGAGCTGTTTTTT. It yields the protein CASSLRDTANTGELFF.

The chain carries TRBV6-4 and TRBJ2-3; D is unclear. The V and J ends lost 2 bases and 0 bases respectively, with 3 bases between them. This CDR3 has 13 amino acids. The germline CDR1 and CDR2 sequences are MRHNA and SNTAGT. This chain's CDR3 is CASSDGSTDTQYF. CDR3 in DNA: TGTGCCAGCAGTGACGGCAGCACAGATACGCAGTATTTT.

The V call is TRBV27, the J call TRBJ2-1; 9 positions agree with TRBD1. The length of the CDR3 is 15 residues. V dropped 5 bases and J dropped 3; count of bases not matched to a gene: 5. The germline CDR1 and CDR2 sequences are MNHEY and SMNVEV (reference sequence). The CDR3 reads CASSLQTGGYNEQFF. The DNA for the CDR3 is TGTGCCAGCAGTCTCCAGACAGGGGGCTACAATGAGCAGTTCTTC.

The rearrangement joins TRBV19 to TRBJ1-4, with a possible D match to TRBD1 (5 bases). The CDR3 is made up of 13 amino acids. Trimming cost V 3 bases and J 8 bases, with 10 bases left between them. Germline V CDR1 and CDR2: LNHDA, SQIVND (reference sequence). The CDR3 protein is CASSMTVNEKLFF. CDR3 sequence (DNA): TGTGCCAGTAGTATGACAGTGAACGAAAAACTGTTTTTT.

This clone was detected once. DNA of the CDR3: TGTGCCAGCAGCTTAGATCTGACAGGGGGCACAGATACGCAGTATTTT. Amino acids: CASSLDLTGGTDTQYF. The chain has TRBV11-2 and TRBJ2-3; 8 positions match TRBD1. CDR3 length: 16 residues. Per the germline V gene, CDR1 is SGHAT and CDR2 is FQNNGV. J gave up 1 base and V 0 bases, and 3 bases lay outside the gene matches.

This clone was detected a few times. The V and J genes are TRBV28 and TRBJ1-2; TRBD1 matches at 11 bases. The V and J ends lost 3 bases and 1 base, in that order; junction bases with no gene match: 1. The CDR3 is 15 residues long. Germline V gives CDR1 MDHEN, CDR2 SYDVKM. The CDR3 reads CASSLGQGVNYGYTF. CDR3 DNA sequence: TGTGCCAGCAGTTTGGGACAGGGGGTTAACTATGGCTACACCTTC.

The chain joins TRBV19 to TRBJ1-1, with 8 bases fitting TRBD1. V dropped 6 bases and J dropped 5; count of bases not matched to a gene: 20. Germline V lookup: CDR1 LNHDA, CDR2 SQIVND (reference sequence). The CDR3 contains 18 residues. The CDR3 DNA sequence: TGTGCCAGTAGCAACCTACTCCAGGGGGCAGTTCAAACTACTGAAGCTTTCTTT. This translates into CASSNLLQGAVQTTEAFF.

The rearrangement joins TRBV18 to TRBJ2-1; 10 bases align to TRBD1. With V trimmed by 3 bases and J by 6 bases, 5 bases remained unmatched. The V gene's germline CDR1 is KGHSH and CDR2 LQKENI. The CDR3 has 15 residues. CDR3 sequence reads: CASSPGTGVANEQFF. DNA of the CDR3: TGTGCCAGCTCACCGGGGACAGGGGTGGCCAATGAGCAGTTCTTC.

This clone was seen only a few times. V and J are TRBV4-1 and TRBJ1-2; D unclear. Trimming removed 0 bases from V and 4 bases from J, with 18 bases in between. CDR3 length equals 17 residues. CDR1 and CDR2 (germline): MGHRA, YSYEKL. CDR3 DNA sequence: TGCGCCAGCAGCCAAGAAGTAGAGGGAGAGCTGATCTATGGCTACACCTTC. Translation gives CASSQEVEGELIYGYTF.